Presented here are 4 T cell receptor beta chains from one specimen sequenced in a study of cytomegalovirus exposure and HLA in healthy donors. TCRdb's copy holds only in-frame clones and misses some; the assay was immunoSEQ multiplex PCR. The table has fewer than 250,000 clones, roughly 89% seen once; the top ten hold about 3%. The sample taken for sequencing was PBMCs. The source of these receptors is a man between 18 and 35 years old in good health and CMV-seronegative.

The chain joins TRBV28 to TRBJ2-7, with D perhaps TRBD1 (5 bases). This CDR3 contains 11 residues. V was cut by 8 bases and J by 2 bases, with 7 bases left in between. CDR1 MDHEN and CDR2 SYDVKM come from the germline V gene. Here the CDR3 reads CASGATYEQYF. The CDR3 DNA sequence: TGTGCCAGCGGGGCTACCTACGAGCAGTACTTC.

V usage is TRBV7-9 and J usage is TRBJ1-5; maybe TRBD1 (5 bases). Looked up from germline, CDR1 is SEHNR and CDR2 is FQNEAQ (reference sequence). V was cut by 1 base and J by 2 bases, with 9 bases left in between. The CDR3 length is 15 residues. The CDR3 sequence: CASSLGGGGNQPQHF. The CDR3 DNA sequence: TGTGCCAGCAGCTTAGGGGGGGGTGGCAATCAGCCCCAGCATTTT.

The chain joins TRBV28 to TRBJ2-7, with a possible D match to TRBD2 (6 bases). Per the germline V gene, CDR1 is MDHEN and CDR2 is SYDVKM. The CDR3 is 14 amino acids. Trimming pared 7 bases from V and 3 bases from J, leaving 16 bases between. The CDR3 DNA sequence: TGTGCCAGCACCCATAGGAGGGCGAGCTACGAGCAGTACTTC. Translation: CASTHRRASYEQYF.

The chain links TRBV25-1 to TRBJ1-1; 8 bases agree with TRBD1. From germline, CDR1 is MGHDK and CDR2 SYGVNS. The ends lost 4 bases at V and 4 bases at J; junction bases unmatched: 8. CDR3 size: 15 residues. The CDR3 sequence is CASSVATGVSTEAFF. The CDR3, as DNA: TGTGCCAGCAGTGTTGCGACAGGGGTATCCACTGAAGCTTTCTTT. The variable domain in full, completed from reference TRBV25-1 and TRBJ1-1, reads EADIYQTPRYLVIGTGKKITLECSQTMGHDKMYWYQQDPGMELHLIHYSYGVNSTEKGDLSSESTVSRIRTEHFPLTLESARPSHTSQYLCASSVATGVSTEAFFGQGTRLTVV.